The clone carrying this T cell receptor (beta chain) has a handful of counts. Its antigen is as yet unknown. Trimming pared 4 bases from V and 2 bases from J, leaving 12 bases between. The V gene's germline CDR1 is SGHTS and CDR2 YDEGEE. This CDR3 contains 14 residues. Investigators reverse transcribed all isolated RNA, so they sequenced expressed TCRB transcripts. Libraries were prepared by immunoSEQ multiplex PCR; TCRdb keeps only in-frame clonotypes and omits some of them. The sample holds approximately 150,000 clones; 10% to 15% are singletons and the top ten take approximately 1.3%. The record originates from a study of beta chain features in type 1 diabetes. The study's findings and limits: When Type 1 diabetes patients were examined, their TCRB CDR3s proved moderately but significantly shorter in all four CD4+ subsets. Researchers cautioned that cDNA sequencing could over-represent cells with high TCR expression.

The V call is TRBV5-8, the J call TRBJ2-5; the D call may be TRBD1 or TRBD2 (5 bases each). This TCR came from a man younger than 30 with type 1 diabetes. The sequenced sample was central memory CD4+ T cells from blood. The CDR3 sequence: CASSPRDGQETQYF. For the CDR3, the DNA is TGTGCCAGCAGCCCCCGGGACGGTCAAGAGACCCAGTACTTC.